Listed below are T cell receptor beta chains from one sample, sequenced in a study of T-cell reconstitution after alpha-beta-depleted transplantation in children. TCRdb redid the calling of the PCR reads with MiXCR, one entry per CDR3 protein. The table records roughly 400,000 distinct CDR3 sequences, around 21% of them present only once. This material consisted of PBMCs from the stem cell graft donor, taken from the stem cell graft. These receptors originate from a human donor who donated a stem cell graft to a child with acute myeloid leukemia. The CDR3 runs from the conserved cysteine through the conserved F or W. A D gene is named only where the DNA matches it firmly. Some rows have no size entry. The others give once, few or many, or a class for an expanded clone.

V gene,J gene,clone size,D gene,CDR3 DNA,CDR3 protein
TRBV6-5,TRBJ2-3,many,TRBD2,TGTGCCAGCGGAGGTATAGCGGGAGGGACAGATACGCAGTATTTT,CASGGIAGGTDTQYF
TRBV29-1,TRBJ2-1,many,TRBD1,TGCAGCGTTGAAGCGACGGGACAGTCCTACAATGAGCAGTTCTTC,CSVEATGQSYNEQFF
TRBV28,TRBJ2-7,few,TRBD1,TGTGCCAGCAGGTCCGGGACAGGCACCTACGAGCAGTACTTC,CASRSGTGTYEQYF
TRBV6-5,TRBJ2-3,.,.,TGTGCCAGCCGGGACCCGAAACATACGCAGTATTTT,CASRDPKHTQYF
TRBV5-5,TRBJ1-5,few,.,TGTGCCAGCAGCTTTGGTGCTAATCAGCCCCAGCATTTT,CASSFGANQPQHF
TRBV3-1,TRBJ2-1,many,.,TGTGCCAGCAGCCCAGGGGCGAGCTCCTACAATGAGCAGTTCTTC,CASSPGASSYNEQFF
TRBV11-1,TRBJ1-4,.,TRBD1,TGTGCCAGCAGCTTTCGGCCGGGACAGGATGCAACTAATGAAAAACTGTTTTTT,CASSFRPGQDATNEKLFF
TRBV10-3,TRBJ2-1,few,.,TGTGCCATCACCGGTCGGAATATCAGCCACAATGAGCAGTTCTTC,CAITGRNISHNEQFF
TRBV29-1,TRBJ2-1,few,TRBD2,TGCAGCGTTGAGAGAGCGGGAGGCGGTGAGCAGTTCTTC,CSVERAGGGEQFF
TRBV9,TRBJ2-5,.,.,TGTGCCAGCAGCGTATCATCCGGGGCAGAGACCCAGTACTTC,CASSVSSGAETQYF
TRBV29-1,TRBJ1-1,.,.,TGCAGCGTTGGTCGCAGGGCTGACACTGAAGCTTTCTTT,CSVGRRADTEAFF
TRBV29-1,TRBJ2-5,many,TRBD1,TGCAGCATAGGGACAGCCCCACAAGAGACCCAGTACTTC,CSIGTAPQETQYF
TRBV9,TRBJ2-1,many,.,TGTGCCAGCAGCGTAGGAGGGGGGGGACTTCTCAATGAGCAGTTCTTC,CASSVGGGGLLNEQFF
TRBV12-3/TRBV12-4,TRBJ2-2,.,TRBD2,TGTGCCACCATTTCGGGGGGTGGCACCGGGGAGCTGTTTTTT,CATISGGGTGELFF
TRBV29-1,TRBJ2-2,.,TRBD2,TGCAGCGTTGATACAGCGGGAGGCACCGGGGAGCTGTTTTTT,CSVDTAGGTGELFF
TRBV4-3,TRBJ2-6,.,.,TGCGCCAGCAGCCACCGCATTGGTTCTGGGGCCAACGTCCTGACTTTC,CASSHRIGSGANVLTF
TRBV10-3,TRBJ2-1,few,TRBD2,TGTGCCATCAGGACCGGGACTAGCGCCCGGAACAATGAGCAGTTCTTC,CAIRTGTSARNNEQFF
TRBV24-1,TRBJ2-1,.,.,TGTGCCACCAGTGGCCCGGGACACCGGAGCTCCTACAATGAGCAGTTCTTC,CATSGPGHRSSYNEQFF